A single sample gave rise to the 8 T cell receptor beta chains below, sequenced in a study of CXCR3-negative and CXCR3-positive naive CD8 T cells. The study, taken as a whole, reports: Naive cells that were CXCR3-positive had more hydrophobic TRB CDR3s (compared with CXCR3-negative naive cells).

These receptors have no identified antigens. Libraries of TRB cDNA were made by 5' RACE and carried UMIs. One entry per CDR3 protein, without DNA, is what TCRdb gives after re-calling the 5' RACE reads. This repertoire includes about 50,000 distinct CDR3 sequences. The source material was naive CXCR3+ CD8+ T cells from blood. The subset was: CD45RO-CCR7+CD27+CD95- naive CD8+ T cells expressing CXCR3 (TNR3+). All receptors come from a human donor in good health. Some clones in this sample may be carry-over from other donors' samples.

Measured by frequency, this clonotype is medium-sized. CDR3 residues: CSARDTPYEQYF. The chain uses TRBV29-1 and TRBJ2-7; TCRdb designates TRBD1, a call that cannot be tested without DNA. This CDR3 contains 12 residues. From germline, CDR1 is SQVTM and CDR2 ANQGSEA.

The chain combines TRBV20-1 with TRBJ1-1. This CDR3 comprises 14 residues. Germline V gene data show CDR1 as DFQATT and CDR2 as SNEGSKA (reference sequence). CDR3 loop: CSARLGTGYTEAFF.

The V call is TRBV9, the J call TRBJ2-7; TCRdb reports TRBD1, a call that lacks DNA to check it against. Looked up from germline, CDR1 is SGDLS and CDR2 is YYNGEE. There are 16 residues in the CDR3. CDR3 sequence reads: CASSASGQGNLYEQYF.

The chain carries TRBV20-1 and TRBJ2-3; TCRdb proposes TRBD2, but this gene call is untestable without DNA. The CDR3 runs 16 residues. Germline-derived CDR1 and CDR2 are DFQATT and SNEGSKA (reference sequence). The CDR3: CSARDGSGGETDTQYF.

The chain carries TRBV2 and TRBJ2-7. This CDR3 has 18 amino acids. CDR1 SNHLY and CDR2 FYNNEI come from the germline V gene. CDR3: CASSGSTQSAQSSYEQYF.

V and J are TRBV15 and TRBJ2-7; TCRdb's D call, TRBD1, is unchecked because there is no DNA. The CDR3 is 14 amino acids. Germline V gene data show CDR1 as LNHNV and CDR2 as YYDKDF (reference sequence). CDR3 protein: CATSRVGAPYEQYF.

The chain employs TRBV15 and TRBJ1-2; TCRdb proposes TRBD1, but this gene call is untestable without DNA. CDR1 and CDR2 from the germline V gene are LNHNV and YYDKDF (reference sequence). This CDR3 has 11 residues. The CDR3 here is CATSREDRTAF. Combining the CDR3 with reference TRBV15 and TRBJ1-2 gives the whole variable domain DAMVIQNPRYQVTQFGKPVTLSCSQTLNHNVMYWYQQKSSQAPKLLFHYYDKDFNNEADTPDNFQSRRPNTSFCFLDIRSPGLGDTAMYLCATSREDRTAFGSGTRLTVV.

The chain combines TRBV18 with TRBJ2-2; the TRBD1 assignment by TCRdb is unverifiable without DNA. The length of the CDR3 is 16 residues. CDR1 is KGHSH and CDR2 is LQKENI in the germline V gene. CDR3 in amino acids: CASSPPPGMNTGELFF.